The TCR beta chain under discussion was sequenced for a study of shared clonotypes between healthy human individuals. Data came from immunoSEQ multiplex PCR; TCRdb stores just in-frame clones and leaves some out. The sample contains about 710,000 clones, around 70% of which appear only once. The CDR3 contains 15 residues. V dropped 2 bases and J dropped 1 base, with 9 bases sitting between them. Per germline, CDR1 SGHDT and CDR2 YYEEEE. The sequence came from a woman aged 25 to 45 in good health. Sequencing was performed on memory CD4+ T cells sorted from blood. The sample's subset: CD45RA-negative fraction. This chain uses TRBV5-6 with TRBJ2-2; possibly TRBD1 for D (6 bases). This chain's CDR3 is CASSFGRGNTGELFF. The DNA for the CDR3 is TGTGCCAGCAGCTTCGGCAGGGGGAACACCGGGGAGCTGTTTTTT.